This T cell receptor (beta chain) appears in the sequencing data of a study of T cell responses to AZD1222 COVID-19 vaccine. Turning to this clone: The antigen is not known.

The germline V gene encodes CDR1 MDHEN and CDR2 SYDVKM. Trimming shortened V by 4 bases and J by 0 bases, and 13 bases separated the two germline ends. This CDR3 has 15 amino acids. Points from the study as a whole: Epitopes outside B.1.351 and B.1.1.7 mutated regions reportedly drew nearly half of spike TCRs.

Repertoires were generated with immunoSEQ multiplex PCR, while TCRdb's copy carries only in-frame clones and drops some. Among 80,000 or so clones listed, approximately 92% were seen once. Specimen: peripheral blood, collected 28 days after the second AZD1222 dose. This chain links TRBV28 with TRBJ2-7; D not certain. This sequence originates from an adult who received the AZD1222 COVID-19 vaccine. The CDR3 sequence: CASSYSGLISYEQYF. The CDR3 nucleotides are TGTGCCAGCAGTTATTCGGGCCTAATCTCCTACGAGCAGTACTTC.